Each of the 31 T cell receptor beta chains below was sequenced from the same sample in a study of cytomegalovirus exposure and HLA in healthy donors. The study ran its PCR with 60 Vbeta and 13 Jbeta primers. Sequencing was performed with immunoSEQ multiplex PCR; in TCRdb, only in-frame clones are kept and a portion is missing. Altogether 180,000 or so clones are present, approximately 73% being singletons, with the ten largest covering 2% to 2.5%. Sequenced: PBMCs. These receptors all stem from a woman aged 30 to 39 in good health and CMV-seropositive.

This clone was seen just once. The chain links TRBV2 to TRBJ1-1; weak D call: TRBD1 (5 bases). Germline values: CDR1 SNHLY, CDR2 FYNNEI. The CDR3 consists of 14 residues. Trimming cost V 6 bases and J 0 bases, with 11 bases left between them. Here the CDR3 DNA reads TGTGCCAGCAGGAGGGAGGGGATGAACACTGAAGCTTTCTTT. Amino acids: CASRREGMNTEAFF.

The chain employs TRBV28 and TRBJ2-5, with D unclear. CDR3 size: 13 residues. Looked up from germline, CDR1 is MDHEN and CDR2 is SYDVKM. Deletions cut 4 bases from V and 11 bases from J, with 17 bases between. CDR3 DNA sequence: TGTGCCAGCAGTTATCTCGCGGCCCCCAAGCAGTACTTC. Translating gives CASSYLAAPKQYF.

In its sample, this clone was seen once. This chain links TRBV4-1 with TRBJ2-5; 9 nucleotides line up with TRBD2. This CDR3 has 15 residues. Germline V lookup: CDR1 MGHRA, CDR2 YSYEKL. Losses at the gene ends were 4 bases for V and 7 bases for J; bases not matched to a gene: 10. The chain's CDR3 is CASSPLPAGGVTQYF. CDR3 nucleotide sequence: TGCGCCAGCAGCCCCTTACCGGCGGGGGGGGTGACCCAGTACTTC.

This clone occurred a few times. This chain's CDR3 is CASSADRGWSGANVLTF. The CDR3 region has the DNA TGTGCCAGCAGCGCTGACAGGGGTTGGTCTGGGGCCAACGTCCTGACTTTC. J is TRBJ2-6 and V is TRBV9; 8 bases are a match to TRBD1. The V segment lost 3 bases and the J segment 1 base; nucleotides outside the gene matches: 6. Germline CDR1 and CDR2: SGDLS and YYNGEE. The CDR3 covers 17 residues.

The V gene is TRBV15, the J gene TRBJ2-5; 15 nucleotides align to TRBD2. The CDR3 loop spans 17 amino acids. Germline lookup yields CDR1 LNHNV and CDR2 YYDKDF (reference sequence). V gave up 0 bases and J gave up 4 bases; unmatched junction bases: 3. As DNA, the CDR3 is TGTGCCACCAGCAGAGATCGGACTAGCGGGGGGGGAGAGACCCAGTACTTC. Its translation: CATSRDRTSGGGETQYF.

In the case of this clone: The same CDR3 arises from other DNA sequences in this sample as well. The chain uses TRBV9 and TRBJ2-3; 11 nucleotides match TRBD2. V lost 0 bases and J lost 2; bases outside the gene matches: 2. The CDR3 consists of 16 residues. Germline V CDR1 and CDR2: SGDLS, YYNGEE. This CDR3 is CASSVEGLAATDTQYF. The CDR3, as DNA: TGTGCCAGCAGCGTAGAGGGACTAGCGGCCACAGATACGCAGTATTTT.

The J gene is TRBJ1-2, the V gene TRBV4-3; D gene unclear. Germline assignment: CDR1 LGHNA and CDR2 YSLEER. The CDR3 totals 16 residues. The V end lost 4 bases, the J end lost 7 bases, and 22 bases lay between the germline ends. Here the CDR3 reads CASSLLAGSSWGGYTF. CDR3 DNA sequence: TGCGCCAGCAGCCTTTTGGCGGGTTCCTCTTGGGGTGGCTACACCTTC.

There are a few counts of this clone. The rearrangement joins TRBV6-5 to TRBJ2-1; 7 bases line up with TRBD1. CDR3 length equals 15 residues. Germline values: CDR1 MNHEY, CDR2 SVGAGI. Unmatched junction bases numbered 11, after V lost 5 bases and J lost 7 bases. The CDR3 DNA reads as TGTGCCAGCAGTACAAGGGCGACAGGGACGAATGAGCAGTTCTTC. It translates to CASSTRATGTNEQFF.

This rearrangement joins TRBV29-1 to TRBJ1-6; D gene ambiguous. The CDR3 length is 17 residues. From germline, CDR1 is SQVTM and CDR2 ANQGSEA. Trimming took 1 base from V and 0 from J, leaving 13 bases between them. This chain's CDR3 is CSVEVPGPSSYNSPLHF. The CDR3 DNA follows: TGCAGCGTTGAAGTTCCTGGTCCGAGCTCCTATAATTCACCCCTCCACTTT.

The J gene is TRBJ2-5, the V gene TRBV27; D is uncertain. Trimming took off 7 bases at V and 5 bases at J, with 5 bases between the two ends. Germline loops: CDR1 MNHEY, CDR2 SMNVEV (reference sequence). The CDR3 runs to 10 residues. The DNA of the CDR3 is TGTGCCAGCATACGGGAGACCCAGTACTTC. The encoded protein is CASIRETQYF.

A word on this clone: An end of the junction differs from the germline gene, which may be a read error. The rearrangement joins TRBV9 to TRBJ1-1; TRBD1 matches at 7 bases. Germline CDR1 and CDR2: SGDLS and YYNGEE. This CDR3 spans 12 amino acids. CDR3 DNA sequence: TGTACCAGCAGCGTAGGTAGGGGGCTGAGTTTCTTT. Translated: CTSSVGRGLSFF.

The V and J genes are TRBV6-1 and TRBJ2-7, with D maybe TRBD2 (5 bases). Trimming left V 2 bases short and J 1 base short, with 12 bases between. In germline, CDR1 is MNHNS, CDR2 SASEGT. The CDR3 runs 15 residues. In DNA form, the CDR3 reads TGTGCCAGCAGTGAACCGCGGGCAGCATCCTACGAGCAGTACTTC. Protein sequence: CASSEPRAASYEQYF.

J is TRBJ1-6 and V is TRBV15, with TRBD1 matching over 11 bases. Trimming removed 3 bases from V and 4 bases from J; junction bases left unmatched: 5. Germline V lookup: CDR1 LNHNV, CDR2 YYDKDF (reference sequence). The CDR3 is made up of 17 amino acids. Here the CDR3 DNA reads TGTGCCACCAGCAGGGGGACAGGGGGAACTTATAATTCACCCCTCCACTTT. It specifies CATSRGTGGTYNSPLHF. The full variable domain, with the rest looked up from reference TRBV15 and TRBJ1-6, is DAMVIQNPRYQVTQFGKPVTLSCSQTLNHNVMYWYQQKSSQAPKLLFHYYDKDFNNEADTPDNFQSRRPNTSFCFLDIRSPGLGDTAMYLCATSRGTGGTYNSPLHFGNGTRLTVT.

V gene TRBV7-2 combines with J gene TRBJ2-3; 12 bases map to TRBD2. Per germline, CDR1 SGHTA and CDR2 FQGNSA. This CDR3 has 17 amino acids. V lost 1 base and J lost 7; bases outside the gene matches: 9. CDR3 protein: CASSLDRRTSGVNTQYF. As DNA, the CDR3 is TGTGCCAGCAGCTTAGACCGGCGGACTAGCGGGGTGAATACGCAGTATTTT.

For the CDR3, the DNA is TGTGCCAGCTCCCTCACCGGGACAGCTACTTTTGGCGCCTACGAGCAGTACTTC. It specifies CASSLTGTATFGAYEQYF. The gene calls are TRBV18 and TRBJ2-7, with 7 bases matching TRBD1. Trimming at V came to 6 bases and at J to 2 bases, leaving 19 bases not matched to a gene. Per the germline V gene, CDR1 is KGHSH and CDR2 is LQKENI. The CDR3 has 18 amino acids. Full variable domain (rest looked up from reference TRBV18 and TRBJ2-7): NAGVMQNPRHLVRRRGQEARLRCSPMKGHSHVYWYRQLPEEGLKFMVYLQKENIIDESGMPKERFSAEFPKEGPSILRIQQVVRGDSAAYFCASSLTGTATFGAYEQYFGPGTRLTVT.

The J gene is TRBJ1-6, the V gene TRBV7-6, with 9 nucleotides matching TRBD1. Looked up from germline, CDR1 is SGHVS and CDR2 is FNYEAQ. V trimming: 3 bases; J trimming: 7 bases; junction bases outside the gene matches: 10. The CDR3 has 17 residues. This chain's CDR3 is CASSLGPGTGRNSPLHF. In DNA form, the CDR3 reads TGTGCCAGCAGCTTGGGACCCGGGACAGGGCGGAATTCACCCCTCCACTTT.

CDR3 in amino acids: CASRGLAGGLLNTGELFF. In DNA, the CDR3 is TGTGCCAGCAGGGGACTAGCGGGGGGGCTTCTTAACACCGGGGAGCTGTTTTTT. V and J are TRBV11-2 and TRBJ2-2, with 16 bases fitting TRBD2. Germline-derived CDR1 and CDR2 are SGHAT and FQNNGV. The CDR3 is 18 amino acids. Trimming removed 6 bases from V and 2 bases from J; junction bases left unmatched: 6.

This clone appeared a few times. The chain links TRBV9 to TRBJ2-1, with a possible D match to TRBD1 (6 bases). The CDR3 is made up of 16 amino acids. The germline V gene has CDR1 SGDLS and CDR2 YYNGEE. Trimming stripped 5 bases from V and 0 bases from J, with 15 bases between. CDR3 DNA sequence: TGTGCCAGCAGTCCTCGAGGGGGTTCCTCCTACAATGAGCAGTTCTTC. The encoded protein is CASSPRGGSSYNEQFF.

The chain couples TRBV19 to TRBJ1-6, with D possibly TRBD1 on 6 matching bases. Per the germline V gene, CDR1 is LNHDA and CDR2 is SQIVND (reference sequence). V was cut by 10 bases and J by 7 bases, with 23 bases left in between. CDR3 length: 16 residues. CDR3: CATSGGPPEGNSPLHF. Here the CDR3 DNA reads TGTGCCACCTCGGGGGGGCCCCCCGAAGGAAATTCACCCCTCCACTTT. Using reference TRBV19 and TRBJ1-6 for the parts outside the CDR3, the full variable domain is DGGITQSPKYLFRKEGQNVTLSCEQNLNHDAMYWYRQDPGQGLRLIYYSQIVNDFQKGDIAEGYSVSREKKESFPLTVTSAQKNPTAFYLCATSGGPPEGNSPLHFGNGTRLTVT.

The chain employs TRBV19 and TRBJ2-1; D is unclear. The CDR3 is 13 amino acids. The V gene lost 6 bases and the J gene lost 3 bases, with 9 bases spanning the gap. Germline CDR1 is LNHDA and CDR2 is SQIVND (reference sequence). CDR3 residues: CASRDSFYNEQFF. CDR3 sequence (DNA): TGTGCCAGTAGAGATAGTTTCTACAATGAGCAGTTCTTC.

This clone was counted between two and nine times. This chain joins TRBV18 and TRBJ1-4; 7 bases map to TRBD1. Trimming took 2 bases from V and 4 from J; bases not matched to a gene: 1. Germline assignment: CDR1 KGHSH and CDR2 LQKENI. The CDR3 covers 14 residues. The CDR3 here is CASSPGTDNEKLFF. For the CDR3, the DNA is TGTGCCAGCTCACCAGGGACAGATAATGAAAAACTGTTTTTT.

The rearrangement joins TRBV11-2 to TRBJ2-7; TRBD1 matches 7 bases. Germline assignment: CDR1 SGHAT and CDR2 FQNNGV. With 5 bases clipped from V and 2 bases from J, the junction kept 9 bases outside the gene matches. The CDR3 runs to 15 residues. CDR3 bases: TGTGCCAGCAGCCAGCCTCGGGACAGCCCCTACGAGCAGTACTTC. Protein product: CASSQPRDSPYEQYF.

CDR3: CASSNRQGNEQYF. The CDR3, as DNA: TGTGCCAGCTCAAATCGACAGGGGAACGAGCAGTACTTC. The chain combines TRBV18 with TRBJ2-7; 8 bases are a match to TRBD1. CDR1 KGHSH and CDR2 LQKENI come from the germline V gene. The CDR3 has 13 residues. The ends lost 5 bases at V and 5 bases at J; junction bases unmatched: 5.

This clone came up a few times. CDR3 bases: TGTGCCATCAGCCTAGGAGGACTTACAGGGGGCGCCTATAATTCACCCCTCCACTTT. It is translated as CAISLGGLTGGAYNSPLHF. The chain couples TRBV10-3 to TRBJ1-6, with 9 nucleotides matching TRBD1. Germline loops: CDR1 ENHRY, CDR2 SYGVKD. J gave up 2 bases and V 6 bases, and 14 bases lay outside the gene matches. CDR3 length: 19 residues.

There are a few counts of this clone. The chain links TRBV12-5 to TRBJ2-7; perhaps TRBD1 as D (5 bases). CDR1 and CDR2 (germline): LGHNT, FRNRAP. The ends were cut back, 6 bases at V and 6 bases at J, with 12 bases in the middle. This CDR3 spans 12 amino acids. This chain's CDR3 is CASGLQGFEQYF. CDR3 sequence (DNA): TGTGCTAGTGGCCTCCAGGGTTTCGAGCAGTACTTC.

The J gene is TRBJ2-5, the V gene TRBV5-1; no clear D gene. The germline V and J ends were trimmed by 0 bases and 2 bases, with 11 bases remaining between them. Germline V gives CDR1 SGHRS, CDR2 YFSETQ. The CDR3 is 15 residues long. CDR3 sequence reads: CASSLGPTGQETQYF. CDR3 nucleotide sequence: TGCGCCAGCAGCTTGGGGCCAACGGGTCAAGAGACCCAGTACTTC.

The V and J genes are TRBV7-2 and TRBJ1-2; D is unclear. Per germline, CDR1 SGHTA and CDR2 FQGNSA. Trimming removed 5 bases from V and 8 bases from J, with 18 bases in between. This CDR3 spans 14 amino acids. CDR3 in DNA: TGTGCCAGCAGCCCCCCAGGCGGGCCGGGAGGCTACACCTTC. Translation gives CASSPPGGPGGYTF.

The J gene is TRBJ1-3, the V gene TRBV4-1; possible D gene TRBD1, 5 bases. With 2 bases removed from V and 2 bases from J, the gap between germline ends came to 10 bases. The CDR3 is made up of 15 amino acids. Germline assignment: CDR1 MGHRA and CDR2 YSYEKL. The CDR3 here is CASSQRQRTGNTIYF. CDR3 in DNA: TGCGCCAGCAGCCAACGACAGCGTACTGGAAACACCATATATTTT.

This clone is a singleton in its sample. As DNA, the CDR3 is TGTGCCAGTATCCAGACAGGAACCCTCGGTACAGATACGCAGTATTTT. It translates to CASIQTGTLGTDTQYF. This rearrangement joins TRBV19 to TRBJ2-3, with D perhaps TRBD1 (6 bases). The CDR3 covers 16 residues. The V gene lost 7 bases and the J gene lost 3 bases, with 20 bases spanning the gap. CDR1 LNHDA and CDR2 SQIVND come from the germline V gene (reference sequence). Full variable domain (missing parts from reference TRBV19 and TRBJ2-3): DGGITQSPKYLFRKEGQNVTLSCEQNLNHDAMYWYRQDPGQGLRLIYYSQIVNDFQKGDIAEGYSVSREKKESFPLTVTSAQKNPTAFYLCASIQTGTLGTDTQYFGPGTRLTVL.

This chain links TRBV5-1 with TRBJ2-5; D unresolved. Germline CDR1 is SGHRS and CDR2 is YFSETQ. There are 14 residues in the CDR3. Between the trimmed V and J ends, which lost 0 bases and 3 bases, there was a span of 9 bases. The CDR3 region is CASSLGSRKETQYF. CDR3 in DNA: TGCGCCAGCAGCTTGGGGTCTAGGAAAGAGACCCAGTACTTC.

This clone was counted only a few times. The J gene is TRBJ1-4, the V gene TRBV2, with a possible D match to TRBD1 (6 bases). Trimming left V 5 bases short and J 6 bases short, with 13 bases between. CDR3 length equals 14 residues. The germline gives CDR1 SNHLY, CDR2 FYNNEI. CDR3 DNA: TGTGCCAGCAGTAGGACAGAAAGCCATGAAAAACTGTTTTTT. This sequence encodes CASSRTESHEKLFF.